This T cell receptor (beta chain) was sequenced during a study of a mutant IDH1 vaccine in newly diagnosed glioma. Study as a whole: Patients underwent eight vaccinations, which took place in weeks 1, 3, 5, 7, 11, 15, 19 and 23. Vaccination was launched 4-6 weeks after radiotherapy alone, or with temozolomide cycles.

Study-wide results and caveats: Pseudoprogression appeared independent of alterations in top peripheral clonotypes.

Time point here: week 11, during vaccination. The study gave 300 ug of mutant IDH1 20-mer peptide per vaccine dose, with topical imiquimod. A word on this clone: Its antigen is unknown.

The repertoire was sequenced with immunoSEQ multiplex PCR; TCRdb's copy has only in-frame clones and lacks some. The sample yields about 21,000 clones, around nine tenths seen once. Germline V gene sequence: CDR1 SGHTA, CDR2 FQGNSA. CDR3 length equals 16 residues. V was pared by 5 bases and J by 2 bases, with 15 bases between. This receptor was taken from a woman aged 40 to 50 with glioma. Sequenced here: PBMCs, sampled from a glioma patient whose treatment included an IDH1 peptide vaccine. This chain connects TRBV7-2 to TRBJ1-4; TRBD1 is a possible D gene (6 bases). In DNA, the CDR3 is TGTGCCAGCAGCCGGTCGGGGGCAGGTACTAATGAAAAACTGTTTTTT. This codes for CASSRSGAGTNEKLFF.